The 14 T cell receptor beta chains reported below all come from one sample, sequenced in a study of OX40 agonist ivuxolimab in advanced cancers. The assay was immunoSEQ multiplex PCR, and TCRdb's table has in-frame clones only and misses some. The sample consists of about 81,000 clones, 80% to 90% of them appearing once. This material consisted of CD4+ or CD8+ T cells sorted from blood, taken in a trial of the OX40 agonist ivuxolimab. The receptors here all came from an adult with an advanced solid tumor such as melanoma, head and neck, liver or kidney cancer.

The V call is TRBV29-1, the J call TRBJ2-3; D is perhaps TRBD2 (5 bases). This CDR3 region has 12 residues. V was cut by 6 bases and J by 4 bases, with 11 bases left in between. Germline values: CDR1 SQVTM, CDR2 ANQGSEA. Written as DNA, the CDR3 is TGCAGCGTAAAGGAGGCGGCAGATACGCAGTATTTT. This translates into CSVKEAADTQYF.

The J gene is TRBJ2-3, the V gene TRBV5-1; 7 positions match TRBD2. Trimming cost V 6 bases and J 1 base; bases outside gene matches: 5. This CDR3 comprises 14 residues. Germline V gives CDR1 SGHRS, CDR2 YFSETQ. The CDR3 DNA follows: TGCGCCAGCACGTTGGCGGGGGGCACAGATACGCAGTATTTT. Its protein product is CASTLAGGTDTQYF.

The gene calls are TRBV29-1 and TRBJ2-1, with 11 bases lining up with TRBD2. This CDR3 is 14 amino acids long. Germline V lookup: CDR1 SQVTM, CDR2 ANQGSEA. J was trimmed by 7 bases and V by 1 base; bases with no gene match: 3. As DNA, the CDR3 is TGCAGCGTTGAAGGACTAGCGGGGTGGAATGAGCAGTTCTTC. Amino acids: CSVEGLAGWNEQFF.

The CDR3 DNA follows: TGTGCCAGCAGCCAAGCCGGGACTAGCTCCTACAATGAGCAGTTCTTC. The encoded protein is CASSQAGTSSYNEQFF. The rearrangement links TRBV7-2 to TRBJ2-1, with TRBD2 identical over 8 bases. Losses at the gene ends were 5 bases for V and 0 bases for J; bases not matched to a gene: 6. Germline CDR1 is SGHTA and CDR2 is FQGNSA. The length of the CDR3 is 16 residues.

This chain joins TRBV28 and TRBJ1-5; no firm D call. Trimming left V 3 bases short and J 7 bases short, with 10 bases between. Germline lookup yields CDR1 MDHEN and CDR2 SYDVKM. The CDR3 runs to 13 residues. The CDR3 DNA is TGTGCCAGCAGTTTCCCCACAAGGCAGCCCCAGCATTTT. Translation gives CASSFPTRQPQHF.

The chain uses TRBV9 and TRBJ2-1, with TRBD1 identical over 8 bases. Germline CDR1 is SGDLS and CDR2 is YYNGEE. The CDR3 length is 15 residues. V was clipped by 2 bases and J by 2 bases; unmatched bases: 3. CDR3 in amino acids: CASSVWDRPYNEQFF. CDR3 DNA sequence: TGTGCCAGCAGCGTTTGGGACAGGCCCTACAATGAGCAGTTCTTC.

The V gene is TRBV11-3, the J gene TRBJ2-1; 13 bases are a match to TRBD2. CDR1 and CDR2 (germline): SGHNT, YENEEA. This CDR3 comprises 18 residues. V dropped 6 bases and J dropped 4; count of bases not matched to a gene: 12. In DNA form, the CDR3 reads TGTGCCAGCAGTCAAGGACTAGCGGGAGTTGACCAGTACAATGAGCAGTTCTTC. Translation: CASSQGLAGVDQYNEQFF.

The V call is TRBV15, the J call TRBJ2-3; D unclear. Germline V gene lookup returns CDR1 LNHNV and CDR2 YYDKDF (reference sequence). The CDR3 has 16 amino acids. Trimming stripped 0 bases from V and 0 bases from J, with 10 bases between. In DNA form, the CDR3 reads TGTGCCACCAGCAGAGATATTACAGCTAGCACAGATACGCAGTATTTT. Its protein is CATSRDITASTDTQYF.

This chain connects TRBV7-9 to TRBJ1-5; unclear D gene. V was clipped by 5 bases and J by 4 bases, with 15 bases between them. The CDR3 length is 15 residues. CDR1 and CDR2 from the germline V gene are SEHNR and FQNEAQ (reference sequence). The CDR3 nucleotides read TGTGCCAGCAGCCCAGTAGGTAGGGAAAATCAGCCCCAGCATTTT. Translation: CASSPVGRENQPQHF.

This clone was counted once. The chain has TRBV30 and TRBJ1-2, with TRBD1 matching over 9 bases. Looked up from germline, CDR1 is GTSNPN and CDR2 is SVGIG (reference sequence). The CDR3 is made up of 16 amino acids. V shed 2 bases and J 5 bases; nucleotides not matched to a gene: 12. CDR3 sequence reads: CAWSSAPGQGMYGYTF. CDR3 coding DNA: TGTGCCTGGAGTTCGGCACCGGGACAGGGAATGTATGGCTACACCTTC.

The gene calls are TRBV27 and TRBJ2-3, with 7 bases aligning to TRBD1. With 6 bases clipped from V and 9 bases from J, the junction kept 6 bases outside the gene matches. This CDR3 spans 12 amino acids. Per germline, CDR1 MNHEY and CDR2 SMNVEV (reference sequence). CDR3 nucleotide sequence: TGTGCCAGCAGAGCCGAAGGGGGCACGCAGTATTTT. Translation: CASRAEGGTQYF.

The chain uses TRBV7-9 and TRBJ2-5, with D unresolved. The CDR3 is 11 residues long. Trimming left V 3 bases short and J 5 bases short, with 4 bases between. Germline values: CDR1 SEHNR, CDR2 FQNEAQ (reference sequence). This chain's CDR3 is CASSFTETQYF. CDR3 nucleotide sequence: TGTGCCAGCAGCTTTACCGAGACCCAGTACTTC.

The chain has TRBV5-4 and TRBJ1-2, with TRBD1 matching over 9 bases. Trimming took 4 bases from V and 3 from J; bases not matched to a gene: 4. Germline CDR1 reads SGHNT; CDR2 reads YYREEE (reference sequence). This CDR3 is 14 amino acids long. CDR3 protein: CASSLGTGYYGYTF. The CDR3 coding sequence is TGTGCCAGCAGCCTCGGGACAGGGTACTATGGCTACACCTTC.

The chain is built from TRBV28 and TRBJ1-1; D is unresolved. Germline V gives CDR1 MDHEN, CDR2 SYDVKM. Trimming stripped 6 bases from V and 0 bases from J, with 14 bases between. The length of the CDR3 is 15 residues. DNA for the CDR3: TGTGCCAGCAGGGCCGGCTTAAGTTTGAACACTGAAGCTTTCTTT. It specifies CASRAGLSLNTEAFF.